These 5 T cell receptor beta chains were all obtained from the same sample, sequenced in a study of blood T cell repertoires in COVID-19. Clones were sequenced by immunoSEQ multiplex PCR, and TCRdb holds only the in-frame ones, with some missing. The table records about 150,000 clones, around 89% of them present only once. Sequenced sample: peripheral blood. Source of these receptors: a man between 60 and 70 years old with acute or convalescent COVID-19.

V gene TRBV4-3 combines with J gene TRBJ1-6; 9 bases agree with TRBD1. After removal of 6 bases from V and 7 bases from J, the junction contained 13 bases not matched to a gene. CDR3 size: 17 residues. Germline CDR1 reads LGHNA; CDR2 reads YSLEER. CDR3 in amino acids: CASRGSTGGLRNSPLHF. CDR3 bases: TGCGCCAGCAGGGGTTCGACAGGGGGGTTGAGGAATTCACCCCTCCACTTT.

This chain links TRBV5-1 with TRBJ1-3; D is undetermined. V lost 0 bases to trimming and J lost 7 bases, with 5 bases between them. The germline gives CDR1 SGHRS, CDR2 YFSETQ. The CDR3 is 12 amino acids. CDR3: CASSLDRNTIYF. The CDR3 DNA reads TGCGCCAGCAGCTTGGATCGTAACACCATATATTTT.

The chain employs TRBV7-6 and TRBJ2-1, with D tentatively TRBD1 (5 bases). Trimming cost V 5 bases and J 6 bases, with 14 bases left between them. CDR3 size: 14 residues. Germline V gives CDR1 SGHVS, CDR2 FNYEAQ. CDR3 DNA: TGTGCCAGCAGCCCCCCCCCAGGGCGCAATGAGCAGTTCTTC. It translates to CASSPPPGRNEQFF.

This clone turned up a few times. The chain recombines TRBV5-1 with TRBJ1-1, with D uncertain. The germline V and J ends were trimmed by 5 bases and 1 base, with 15 bases remaining between them. In germline, CDR1 is SGHRS, CDR2 YFSETQ. This CDR3 is built from 15 residues. CDR3 protein: CASRRLPDGNTEAFF. CDR3 DNA: TGCGCCAGCAGAAGACTCCCCGACGGGAACACTGAAGCTTTCTTT.

The chain joins TRBV7-8 to TRBJ1-2; D not certain. The germline V gene encodes CDR1 SGHVS and CDR2 FQNEAQ. The germline V and J ends were trimmed by 5 bases and 8 bases, with 15 bases remaining between them. The CDR3 spans 13 residues. The CDR3 loop is CASSPGGGYGYTF. The CDR3 coding sequence is TGTGCCAGCAGCCCCGGTGGAGGGTACGGCTACACCTTC. Based on the CDR3 plus reference TRBV7-8 and TRBJ1-2, the full variable domain is GAGVSQSPRYKVAKRGQDVALRCDPISGHVSLFWYQQALGQGPEFLTYFQNEAQLDKSGLPSDRFFAERPEGSVSTLKIQRTQQEDSAVYLCASSPGGGYGYTFGSGTRLTVV.